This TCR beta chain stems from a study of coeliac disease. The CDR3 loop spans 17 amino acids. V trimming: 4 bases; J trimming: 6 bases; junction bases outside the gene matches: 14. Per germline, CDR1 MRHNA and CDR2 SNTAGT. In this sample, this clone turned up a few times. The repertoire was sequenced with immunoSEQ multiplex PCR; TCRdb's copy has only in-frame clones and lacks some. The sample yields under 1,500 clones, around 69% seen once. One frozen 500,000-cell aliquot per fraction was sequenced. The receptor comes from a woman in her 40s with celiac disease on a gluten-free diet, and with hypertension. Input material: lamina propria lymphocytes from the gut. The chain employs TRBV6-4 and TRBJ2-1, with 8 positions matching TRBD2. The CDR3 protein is CASSAYAAGVSFNEQFF. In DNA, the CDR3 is TGTGCCAGCAGTGCCTACGCAGCGGGAGTAAGCTTCAATGAGCAGTTCTTC.